The entry below gives a single T cell receptor (beta chain) sequence along with its context. Per the original methods: The assay estimated nucleated cells by amplifying reference gene primers. Generated by immunoSEQ multiplex PCR, the TCRdb table keeps only in-frame clones and is missing some. The V and J calls and clone size are taken from that table; D and trimming were inferred from the DNA. The sample shows about 230,000 clones, roughly 85% of them seen only once. Per the germline V gene, CDR1 is MRHNA and CDR2 is SNTAGT. V dropped 6 bases and J dropped 6; count of bases not matched to a gene: 5. The CDR3 length is 13 residues. This entry comes from a study of blood T cell repertoires in COVID-19.

This receptor was identified in a man in his fifties with COVID-19, enrolled during active disease. Source material: peripheral blood. V is TRBV6-4 and J is TRBJ2-1, with 7 nucleotides matching TRBD1. This CDR3 reads CASSLDRVNEQFF. CDR3 DNA: TGTGCCAGCAGCCTTGACAGGGTCAATGAGCAGTTCTTC.